This paragraph reports one T cell receptor beta chain. The antigen remains unidentified. CDR3 length: 15 amino acids. V lost 8 bases, J lost 0 bases, and 17 bases lay in between. In germline, CDR1 is SGHVS, CDR2 FNYEAQ. Time point denoted: baseline pretreatment blood. Treatment: 15 Gy SBRT to primary tumor, nephrectomy 4 weeks later. The sample is drawn from a study of radiation and T cells in renal cell carcinoma. The study, taken as a whole, reports: Top tumor clonotypes rose in blood 2 weeks post-radiation, then contracted.

Assay: immunoSEQ multiplex PCR; the TCRdb copy retains only in-frame clones and omits some. The profile shows approximately 94,000 clones, under 90% of them singletons. V and J are TRBV7-6 and TRBJ2-7; tentative D call: TRBD2 (7 bases). This receptor was taken from a man between 60 and 75 years old with renal cell carcinoma. This sample comprised blood, obtained from a patient whose treatment included radiotherapy and nephrectomy. The CDR3 loop is CASGRTAGSSYEQYF. CDR3 DNA sequence: TGTGCCAGCGGGAGGACAGCGGGGAGCTCCTACGAGCAGTACTTC.